Described below is a single T cell receptor (beta chain) sequence and its context. Its antigen specificity is not known. Qualities for individual bases were not recorded, and no much larger clone is one base off. These data originate in a study of shared clonotypes between healthy human individuals (dated by TCRdb to 2018 to 2021). Describing the broader study: A couple of women and a few men aged 18 to 49 years were included in the cohort. For each donor, three plates each were used for CD4 naive and CD4 memory, two plates were used for CD8 naive, and one plate was used for CD8 memory. Blood TCR repertoires of about 5 healthy adults were deeply sequenced to estimate repertoire size and the extent of clonotype sharing between individuals. To increase sequencing depth and limit assay-specific biases, TCR repertoire library preparation and sequencing were carried out by different laboratories using diverse techniques. Between about 0.8 and 9 billion PBMCs per donor were obtained by leukapheresis. Paper-wide results and their limitations: Pairwise subsampling indicated that sequencing depth was expected to affect the degree of clonotype sharing among donors. Rarefaction of sorted-subset datasets indicated incomplete sequencing despite the large sequencing depth. Larger estimated clonotype richness was generally found for naive subsets than for memory subsets. Sharing across a handful of donors was observed for approximately 5% of naive CD4, about 3.2% of naive CD8, around 2.5% of memory CD4, and around 0.4% of memory CD8 clonotypes. Sampling was restricted to blood, and TCR repertoires in tissues likely differ from the TCR repertoires found in blood. Because the study included only a small number of donors, the genetic and exposure-history diversity represented was limited. Compared with non-shared clonotypes, the clonotypes found in all four sorted-subset donors had higher generation probabilities.

Using the deep immunoSEQ assay, multiplex PCR amplified TCR CDR3 regions from genomic DNA. Extracted genomic DNA from each cell subset was distributed evenly across all wells of several immunoSEQ 96-well plates, and each plate was treated as a replicate. For sorted subsets, each replicate PCR was loaded with around 220 ng genomic DNA, equivalent to 25,000 to 35,000 T cell genomes. Purified libraries were measured with a Qubit 3.0 fluorometer, size-checked on a Bioanalyzer 2100, and measured again with the KAPA Library Quantification kit. Every immunoSEQ 96-well plate was sequenced on a separate single-read 150-cycle Illumina NextSeq 550 flow cell. The original methods were these. Because only junctional sequences without quality scores were contained in the immunoSEQ output, filtering matching that applied to full-length reads could not be performed. To assign V/J genes and CDR3, sequences were annotated using PyIR, a Python wrapper for IgBLAST v1.9, with IMGT germline references. Reads with weak V/J assignments (E-value above 1e-6), missing CDR3, stop codons, out-of-frame junctions, or ambiguous translated residues were removed. V3J clonotypes were defined as sequences sharing the same inferred V gene, J gene, and CDR3 amino acid sequence. To compute the percentage overlap between repertoires, the number of shared unique clonotypes was divided by the size of the smaller repertoire. Richness of each repertoire was evaluated using RTK rarefaction, the Chao1 estimator, and Recon v2.1 estimates of unobserved clonotypes. For all TCRbeta clonotypes obtained by the gDNA method from several donors, generation probabilities were computed with OLGA. TCRdb retrieved this table from immuneACCESS and kept in-frame rearrangements only. Not all clones are present; in checked studies, unresolved V genes account for under half, and no reason is known for the remainder. That table is the source of V, J and clone size, and D and trimming were worked out from the DNA. In this sample the table shows under 600,000 clones, around 97% of which occur a single time. Clones ranked in the top ten supply approximately 0.057% of the sample.

Here V drops 6 bases and J drops 8 bases, and the junction holds 11 bases not matched to any gene. From the germline V gene, CDR1 is MDHEN and CDR2 is SYDVKM. Inclusive of the bounding cysteine and phenylalanine, the CDR3 is 14 residues long. The sequence is cut down to CDR3 DNA, 42 bases in frame from base 1. The donors were healthy, HIV-negative adults who had no recently reported acute infections or vaccinations. Only Caucasian adults living in Nashville, Tennessee, USA were represented among the donors. CD4+ T cells were enriched by magnetic negative selection, after which naive cells were positively selected on CD45RA and the negative fraction was taken as the memory subset. After blood collection by leukapheresis, PBMCs were isolated using Ficoll-Histopaque density gradient centrifugation and then cryopreserved in the vapor phase of liquid nitrogen. Analytical flow cytometry was used to check the purity and quantity of each magnetically sorted T cell population. From each sorted fraction, genomic DNA was isolated and quantified by UV absorbance on a Nanodrop 2000c.

The sequencing input was naive CD4+ T cells sorted from blood. Read against the paper, the sample's cell subset or site label means: CD45RA+ positively selected. The receptor was isolated from a woman aged 25 to 45 in good health. The chain employs TRBV28 and TRBJ1-2, with 8 bases aligning to TRBD1. The CDR3 sequence is CASSDKTGGDGYTF. The nucleotide sequence is given as TGTGCCAGCAGCGATAAAACAGGGGGAGACGGCTACACCTTC.